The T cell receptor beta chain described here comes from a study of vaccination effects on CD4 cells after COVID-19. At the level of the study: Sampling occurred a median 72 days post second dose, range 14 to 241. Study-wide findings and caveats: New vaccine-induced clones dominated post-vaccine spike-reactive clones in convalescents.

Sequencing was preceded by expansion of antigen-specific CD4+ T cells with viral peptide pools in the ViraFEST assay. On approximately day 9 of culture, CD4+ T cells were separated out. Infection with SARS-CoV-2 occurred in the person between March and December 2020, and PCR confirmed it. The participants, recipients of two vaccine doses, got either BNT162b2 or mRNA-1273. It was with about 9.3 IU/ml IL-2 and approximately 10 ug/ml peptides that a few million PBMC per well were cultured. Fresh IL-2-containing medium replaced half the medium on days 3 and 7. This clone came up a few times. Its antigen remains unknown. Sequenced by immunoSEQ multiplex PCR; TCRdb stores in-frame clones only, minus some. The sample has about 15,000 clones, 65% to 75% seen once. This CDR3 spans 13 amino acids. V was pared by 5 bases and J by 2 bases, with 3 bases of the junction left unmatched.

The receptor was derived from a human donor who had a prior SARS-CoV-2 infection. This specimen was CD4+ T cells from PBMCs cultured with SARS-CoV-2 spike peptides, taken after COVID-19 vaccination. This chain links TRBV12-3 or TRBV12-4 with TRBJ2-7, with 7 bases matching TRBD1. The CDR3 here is CASSQDRAYEQYF. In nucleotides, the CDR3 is TGTGCCAGCAGTCAAGACAGGGCCTACGAGCAGTACTTC.